The 4 T cell receptor beta chains given below trace back to one sample, sequenced in a study of T cells in Graves' hyperthyroidism and ophthalmopathy. There were TCR beta CDR3 regions amplified from RNA transcripts. Initially, a first-round RT-PCR of the TCR CDR3 employed the HTBI primer set. One entry per CDR3 protein results from TCRdb running MiXCR on the multiplex PCR reads. The sample lists around 500,000 distinct CDR3 sequences; under 25% were seen once. The sequencing input was blood. The receptor set was obtained from a woman in her 70s with Graves' ophthalmopathy.

This clonotype was counted at least ten times. CDR3 sequence reads: CASSLLPSGMNTEAFF. CDR3 nucleotides: TGTGCCAGCAGTTTATTACCATCGGGAATGAACACTGAAGCTTTCTTT. The chain uses TRBV27 and TRBJ1-1; D not resolved. The CDR3 is 16 residues long. Trimming shortened V by 1 base and J by 0 bases, and 12 bases separated the two germline ends. Germline V lookup: CDR1 MNHEY, CDR2 SMNVEV (reference sequence).

The CDR3 sequence is CASSLGRMLDTQYF. CDR3 DNA: TGCGCCAGCAGCCTCGGACGTATGTTAGATACGCAGTATTTT. The chain uses TRBV4-1 and TRBJ2-3; no clear D gene. Trimming left V 4 bases short and J 5 bases short, with 13 bases between. The CDR3 spans 14 residues. Per germline, CDR1 MGHRA and CDR2 YSYEKL.

This clonotype has a single count. This chain joins TRBV20-1 and TRBJ2-7; 10 bases agree with TRBD2. The CDR3 covers 14 residues. V lost 5 bases, J lost 5 bases, and 9 bases stayed unmatched. The germline CDR1 and CDR2 sequences are DFQATT and SNEGSKA (reference sequence). This CDR3 reads CSAVPSGRVDEQYF. DNA for the CDR3: TGCAGTGCTGTCCCCAGCGGGAGGGTTGACGAGCAGTACTTC.

The table lists this clonotype with a few counts. The V gene is TRBV19, the J gene TRBJ1-5; D may be TRBD1 (6 bases). The CDR3 has 16 residues. Trimming shortened V by 3 bases and J by 3 bases, and 15 bases separated the two germline ends. Germline CDR1 reads LNHDA; CDR2 reads SQIVND (reference sequence). CDR3 bases: TGTGCCAGTAGTATGAACCGAGGACAGAACAATCAGCCCCAGCATTTT. Its protein is CASSMNRGQNNQPQHF. The full variable domain, rest sourced from reference TRBV19 and TRBJ1-5, is DGGITQSPKYLFRKEGQNVTLSCEQNLNHDAMYWYRQDPGQGLRLIYYSQIVNDFQKGDIAEGYSVSREKKESFPLTVTSAQKNPTAFYLCASSMNRGQNNQPQHFGDGTRLSIL.